The sequence of this T cell receptor (beta chain) was determined in a study of shared clonotypes between healthy human individuals. Study background: CD4 naive and memory got three plates each, CD8 naive two, CD8 memory one. Notes on the study in general: In the sorted subsets, rarefaction showed sequencing was incomplete despite large depth. Clonotypes not shared had lower generation probabilities than those common to all four donors. Memory subsets had estimated richness that was generally smaller than that of naive subsets.

Assay used: immunoSEQ multiplex PCR; TCRdb lists only in-frame clones, some missing. Among under 550,000 clones listed, 90% to 97% were seen once. Trimming pared 6 bases from V and 3 bases from J, leaving 6 bases between. Germline CDR1 reads MNHEY; CDR2 reads SVGAGI. The CDR3 extends over 11 amino acids. Comments on this clone: Its antigen is as yet unknown.

V and J are TRBV6-5 and TRBJ2-7; D not resolved. The source material was naive CD4+ T cells sorted from blood. Subset noted: CD45RA+ positively selected. This receptor was identified in a woman in her 30s in good health. The CDR3 region is CASRYHYEQYF. As DNA, the CDR3 is TGTGCCAGCAGGTACCACTACGAGCAGTACTTC.